A single T cell receptor beta chain is shown here with its context. Antigen specificity is unknown. The data derive from a study of response to subunit inactivated influenza vaccine. Study-level results: Every seasonal influenza vaccination brings in few new T cells, the authors suggested.

Per germline, CDR1 SGHDN and CDR2 FVKESK. V shed 0 bases, J shed 9 bases, and the junction held 20 bases outside the gene matches. This CDR3 comprises 19 residues. Each CDR3 protein gets one entry after TCRdb re-called the RT-PCR reads with MiXCR. This sample has hundreds of thousands of distinct CDR3 sequences, with 10% to 15% found just once. The source was PBMCs from blood, collected on the day of vaccination. This receptor was identified in a middle-aged man who received an inactivated influenza vaccine. V is TRBV14 and J is TRBJ2-3; 8 nucleotides match TRBD2. CDR3 DNA sequence: TGTGCCAGCAGCCAAGAGTTGGGCAATAGCGGGGCCCGAGAGGAAACGCAGTATTTT. Amino acid sequence: CASSQELGNSGAREETQYF.